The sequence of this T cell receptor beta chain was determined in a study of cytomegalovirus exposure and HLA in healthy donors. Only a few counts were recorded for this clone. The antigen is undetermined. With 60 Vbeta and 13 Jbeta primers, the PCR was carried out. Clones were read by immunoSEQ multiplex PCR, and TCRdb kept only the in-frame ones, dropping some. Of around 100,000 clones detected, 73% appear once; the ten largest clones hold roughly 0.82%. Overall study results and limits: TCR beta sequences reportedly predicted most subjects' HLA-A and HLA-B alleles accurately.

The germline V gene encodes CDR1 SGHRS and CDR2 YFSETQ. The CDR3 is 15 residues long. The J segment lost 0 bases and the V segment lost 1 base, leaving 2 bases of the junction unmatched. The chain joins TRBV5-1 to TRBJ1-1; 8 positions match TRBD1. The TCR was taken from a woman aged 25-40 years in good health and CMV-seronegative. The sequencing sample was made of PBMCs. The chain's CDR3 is CASSLRGQVNTEAFF. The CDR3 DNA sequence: TGCGCCAGCAGCTTGAGGGGACAGGTGAACACTGAAGCTTTCTTT.